The 32 T cell receptor beta chains listed next were all sequenced from one sample in a study of blood T cell repertoires in COVID-19. Only in-frame clones appear in the TCRdb table, and some are missing; sequencing was by immunoSEQ multiplex PCR. Of about 66,000 clones listed, 89% are singletons. The sequenced sample was peripheral blood. These receptors were taken from a man in his sixties with acute or convalescent COVID-19.

The chain joins TRBV18 to TRBJ2-7; 8 nucleotides agree with TRBD1. This CDR3 contains 14 residues. Per germline, CDR1 KGHSH and CDR2 LQKENI. Trimming cost V 3 bases and J 3 bases; bases outside gene matches: 4. CDR3 coding DNA: TGTGCCAGCTCACCGACAGGGGAGAACTACGAGCAGTACTTC. As protein: CASSPTGENYEQYF.

The CDR3 is CATSAGGLANYGYTF. The CDR3 DNA reads as TGTGCCACCAGCGCCGGCGGCTTAGCTAACTATGGCTACACCTTC. The chain is built from TRBV15 and TRBJ1-2, with D uncertain. The CDR3 covers 15 residues. In germline, CDR1 is LNHNV, CDR2 YYDKDF (reference sequence). V was pared by 5 bases and J by 0 bases, with 13 bases between.

The CDR3, as DNA: TGTGCCACCAGCAGGGGAGACAGGTCACACTACGAGCAGTACTTC. Amino acids: CATSRGDRSHYEQYF. J is TRBJ2-7 and V is TRBV15; perhaps TRBD1 as D (6 bases). V lost 3 bases, J lost 3 bases, and 15 bases lay in between. This CDR3 has 15 residues. Germline CDR1 is LNHNV and CDR2 is YYDKDF (reference sequence).

This chain links TRBV6-5 with TRBJ1-2, with 9 bases matching TRBD1. The germline V gene encodes CDR1 MNHEY and CDR2 SVGAGI. The J segment lost 3 bases and the V segment lost 5 bases, leaving 4 bases of the junction unmatched. The CDR3 consists of 14 residues. CDR3 coding DNA: TGTGCCAGCAGTACGGGACAGGGATACTATGGCTACACCTTC. It yields the protein CASSTGQGYYGYTF.

The chain uses TRBV11-2 and TRBJ2-7; no clear D gene. The CDR3 spans 15 residues. Germline lookup yields CDR1 SGHAT and CDR2 FQNNGV. Between the trimmed V and J ends, which lost 3 bases and 4 bases, there was a span of 16 bases. Written as DNA, the CDR3 is TGTGCCAGCAGCTTTGCTAGGAGTGCTGGGTACGAGCAGTACTTC. The encoded protein is CASSFARSAGYEQYF.

The chain uses TRBV6-5 and TRBJ1-6; D may be TRBD1 (6 bases). The germline V gene has CDR1 MNHEY and CDR2 SVGAGI. The CDR3 contains 14 residues. Trimming left V 7 bases short and J 3 bases short, with 10 bases between. The CDR3 sequence: CASTRTVYNSPLHF. The CDR3 nucleotides read TGTGCCAGCACCCGGACAGTCTATAATTCACCCCTCCACTTT.

The chain has TRBV15 and TRBJ1-5; 8 bases are a match to TRBD1. Germline V gene sequence: CDR1 LNHNV, CDR2 YYDKDF (reference sequence). CDR3 length: 15 residues. Losses at the gene ends were 7 bases for V and 2 bases for J; bases not matched to a gene: 7. This CDR3 is CATTQDRVGNQPQHF. The CDR3 region has the DNA TGTGCCACCACCCAGGACAGGGTGGGCAATCAGCCCCAGCATTTT.

This sequence joins TRBV19 and TRBJ1-6; D gene ambiguous. The germline V gene has CDR1 LNHDA and CDR2 SQIVND (reference sequence). This CDR3 contains 15 residues. The V gene lost 1 base and the J gene lost 7 bases, with 11 bases spanning the gap. CDR3 in DNA: TGTGCCAGTAGTATAGCCCGGGTGGAAAATTCACCCCTCCACTTT. Its protein is CASSIARVENSPLHF.

The rearrangement links TRBV24-1 to TRBJ1-4; D uncertain. Germline-derived CDR1 and CDR2 are KGHDR and SFDVKD. This CDR3 spans 15 amino acids. Trimming pared 9 bases from V and 0 bases from J, leaving 13 bases between. The CDR3 spells CATCRGRATNEKLFF. CDR3 coding DNA: TGTGCCACCTGTCGTGGGCGTGCAACTAATGAAAAACTGTTTTTT.

The CDR3 loop reads CASSPSSYNEQFF. The CDR3 DNA reads as TGTGCCAGCAGCCCGAGCTCCTACAATGAGCAGTTCTTC. V usage is TRBV5-6 and J usage is TRBJ2-1, with D unresolved. Germline V gene data show CDR1 as SGHDT and CDR2 as YYEEEE. The CDR3 has 13 residues. Trimming took 4 bases from V and 0 from J, leaving 5 bases between them.

The V call is TRBV12-5, the J call TRBJ2-5; the match to TRBD1 covers 8 bases. The V gene end was trimmed by 7 bases and the J gene end by 0 bases; junction bases not matched to a gene: 7. Germline CDR1 and CDR2: LGHNT and FRNRAP. The CDR3 consists of 15 residues. The CDR3 coding sequence is TGTGCTAGTGCCCTGGACAGGGCAAACCAAGAGACCCAGTACTTC. Its protein is CASALDRANQETQYF.

The chain joins TRBV4-1 to TRBJ1-5; 9 bases map to TRBD1. The junction had 5 bases not matched to a gene; V was cut back by 1 base and J by 4 bases. CDR3 length equals 16 residues. The germline gives CDR1 MGHRA, CDR2 YSYEKL. The CDR3 sequence is CASSQVPTGGNQPQHF. CDR3 nucleotides: TGCGCCAGCAGCCAAGTTCCGACAGGGGGAAATCAGCCCCAGCATTTT.

The chain joins TRBV5-1 to TRBJ1-5; D gene ambiguous. This CDR3 region has 17 residues. V lost 6 bases and J lost 4, with 23 bases in between. CDR1 and CDR2 (germline): SGHRS, YFSETQ. The DNA of the CDR3 is TGCGCCAGCAAGGAGACCGGAGGACCGGGATTTAATCAGCCCCAGCATTTT. This encodes CASKETGGPGFNQPQHF.

The chain employs TRBV3-1 (or the pseudogene TRBV3-2) and TRBJ1-2; possible D gene TRBD1, 6 bases. V was shortened by 1 base and J by 4 bases, with 13 bases between the two germline ends. CDR3 length equals 15 residues. The V gene's germline CDR1 is LGHDT and CDR2 YNNKEL (reference sequence). CDR3 amino acids: CASSQAAGEGYGYTF. As DNA, the CDR3 is TGTGCCAGCAGCCAAGCCGCAGGGGAGGGCTATGGCTACACCTTC.

A few counts support this clone. V and J are TRBV5-1 and TRBJ2-2; perhaps TRBD1 as D (6 bases). V lost 3 bases and J 5 bases, leaving 20 bases between the germline ends. Germline loops: CDR1 SGHRS, CDR2 YFSETQ. This CDR3 has 17 amino acids. The CDR3 reads CASSSRVGGAGTGELFF. The CDR3 nucleotides read TGCGCCAGCAGCTCCCGGGTTGGGGGCGCGGGTACCGGGGAGCTGTTTTTT.

The rearrangement joins TRBV18 to TRBJ1-1; tentatively, D is TRBD1 (5 bases). Germline V gene lookup returns CDR1 KGHSH and CDR2 LQKENI. CDR3 size: 15 residues. V dropped 3 bases and J dropped 4 bases, with 15 bases sitting between them. CDR3 residues: CASSPLETVVTEAFF. DNA of the CDR3: TGTGCCAGCTCACCCCTAGAGACAGTCGTCACTGAAGCTTTCTTT.

This chain uses TRBV19 with TRBJ2-3, with a tentative D call TRBD2 (6 bases). Germline CDR1 LNHDA, CDR2 SQIVND (reference sequence). The V end lost 8 bases, the J end lost 9 bases, and 12 bases lay between the germline ends. The CDR3 loop spans 11 amino acids. This chain's CDR3 is CASGTGRTQYF. The CDR3 DNA follows: TGTGCCAGTGGGACTGGTCGAACGCAGTATTTT.

This CDR3 reads CASSETGGGKEPQHF. The CDR3 DNA follows: TGTGCCAGTAGTGAGACAGGGGGTGGAAAGGAGCCCCAGCATTTT. The V and J genes are TRBV19 and TRBJ1-5, with 9 positions matching TRBD1. The CDR3 has 15 residues. Germline V lookup: CDR1 LNHDA, CDR2 SQIVND (reference sequence). V shed 5 bases and J 8 bases; nucleotides not matched to a gene: 10.

The rearrangement joins TRBV12-3 or TRBV12-4 to TRBJ1-1; TRBD1 might be the D (6 bases). There are 12 residues in the CDR3. The germline V and J ends were trimmed by 2 bases and 10 bases, with 11 bases remaining between them. The CDR3 nucleotides are TGTGCCAGCAGTTTAATGTCCAGGGGAGCTTTCTTT. This encodes CASSLMSRGAFF.

The V and J genes are TRBV7-8 and TRBJ2-1; 7 positions agree with TRBD1. Germline CDR1 reads SGHVS; CDR2 reads FQNEAQ. Trimming took 1 base from V and 6 from J; bases not matched to a gene: 6. This CDR3 is 15 amino acids long. CDR3 amino acids: CASSLGGQISNEQFF. In nucleotides, the CDR3 is TGTGCCAGCAGCTTAGGGGGACAGATAAGCAATGAGCAGTTCTTC.

The V call is TRBV5-1, the J call TRBJ1-4; no clear D gene. This CDR3 is built from 15 residues. Looked up from germline, CDR1 is SGHRS and CDR2 is YFSETQ. With 4 bases removed from V and 1 base from J, the gap between germline ends came to 11 bases. The CDR3 reads CASSPYPGTNEKLFF. Here the CDR3 DNA reads TGCGCCAGCAGCCCTTATCCGGGAACTAATGAAAAACTGTTTTTT.

The chain joins TRBV30 to TRBJ2-2, with D maybe TRBD2 (6 bases). V was shortened by 0 bases and J by 6 bases, with 11 bases between the two germline ends. Germline CDR1 and CDR2: GTSNPN and SVGIG (reference sequence). CDR3 length: 14 amino acids. The CDR3 DNA reads TGTGCCTGGAGTGTAGGCGGGGATGCCGGGGAGCTGTTTTTT. It encodes CAWSVGGDAGELFF.

This chain joins TRBV10-3 and TRBJ1-2, with D possibly TRBD1 on 5 matching bases. Trimming shortened V by 6 bases and J by 8 bases, and 16 bases separated the two germline ends. The CDR3 totals 13 residues. Germline-derived CDR1 and CDR2 are ENHRY and SYGVKD. Here the CDR3 reads CAISLWQGEGYTF. CDR3 bases: TGTGCCATCAGCCTCTGGCAGGGTGAAGGCTACACCTTC.

This chain connects TRBV27 to TRBJ2-7; the match to TRBD1 covers 8 bases. The CDR3 contains 13 residues. Per germline, CDR1 MNHEY and CDR2 SMNVEV (reference sequence). The V segment lost 5 bases and the J segment 2 bases; nucleotides outside the gene matches: 2. The CDR3 region is CASSPGQAYEQYF. For the CDR3, the DNA is TGTGCCAGCAGTCCGGGACAGGCCTACGAGCAGTACTTC.

The chain combines TRBV2 with TRBJ1-4; no clear D gene. The V end was cut by 4 bases, the J end by 4 bases, with 13 bases between. Germline V gene sequence: CDR1 SNHLY, CDR2 FYNNEI. This CDR3 comprises 15 residues. CDR3 DNA: TGTGCCAGCAGTGGGGCCTCATCTATTAATGAAAAACTGTTTTTT. Encoded protein: CASSGASSINEKLFF.

The V call is TRBV19, the J call TRBJ2-7; no firm D call. V was cut by 4 bases and J by 2 bases, with 6 bases left in between. This CDR3 has 12 residues. Germline assignment: CDR1 LNHDA and CDR2 SQIVND (reference sequence). CDR3 bases: TGTGCCAGTAGTAAACAGCCCTACGAGCAGTACTTC. Translating it yields CASSKQPYEQYF.

The chain recombines TRBV5-6 with TRBJ2-6, with TRBD2 identical over 7 bases. The trim removed 5 bases at V and 4 bases at J, leaving 15 bases unmatched. This CDR3 is 18 amino acids long. CDR1 is SGHDT and CDR2 is YYEEEE in the germline V gene. CDR3 in amino acids: CASRPGVGGGAGANVLTF. CDR3 bases: TGTGCCAGCAGGCCGGGCGTGGGCGGGGGAGCAGGGGCCAACGTCCTGACTTTC. Combining the CDR3 with reference TRBV5-6 and TRBJ2-6 gives the whole variable domain DAGVTQSPTHLIKTRGQQVTLRCSPKSGHDTVSWYQQALGQGPQFIFQYYEEEERQRGNFPDRFSGHQFPNYSSELNVNALLLGDSALYLCASRPGVGGGAGANVLTFGAGSRLTVL.

V usage is TRBV6-6 and J usage is TRBJ1-4; 10 positions agree with TRBD1. Germline assignment: CDR1 MNHNY and CDR2 SVGAGI (reference sequence). The junction had 9 bases not matched to a gene; V was cut back by 4 bases and J by 10 bases. This CDR3 is built from 15 residues. The CDR3 bases are TGTGCCAGCAGTTTATCCGGGACAGGGGCCGGAAAACTGTTTTTT. It encodes CASSLSGTGAGKLFF.

The genes are TRBV6-2 or TRBV6-3 and TRBJ1-2; 7 bases are a match to TRBD1. The CDR3 is made up of 13 amino acids. With 1 base clipped from V and 7 bases from J, the junction kept 3 bases outside the gene matches. Germline V lookup: CDR1 MNHEY, CDR2 SVGEGT. The CDR3 bases are TGTGCCAGCAGTTACTTGACAGGGCTTGGCTACACCTTC. Protein sequence: CASSYLTGLGYTF.

This chain links TRBV24-1 with TRBJ2-5; no clear D. The CDR3 has 11 residues. Germline loops: CDR1 KGHDR, CDR2 SFDVKD. The V and J ends lost 5 bases and 4 bases respectively, with 4 bases between them. The CDR3 DNA reads as TGTGCCACCAGTGCGGGAGAGACCCAGTACTTC. It encodes CATSAGETQYF.

The chain joins TRBV6-6 to TRBJ2-7, with 11 bases aligning to TRBD1. V shed 7 bases and J 1 base; nucleotides not matched to a gene: 9. CDR1 and CDR2 from the germline V gene are MNHNY and SVGAGI (reference sequence). This CDR3 contains 16 residues. The CDR3 loop is CASTSGRDRGSYEQYF. The CDR3 DNA sequence: TGTGCCAGCACGAGTGGGCGGGACAGGGGGTCCTACGAGCAGTACTTC.

This clone showed up just once. The chain couples TRBV6-8 to TRBJ1-3; 11 nucleotides line up with TRBD1. There are 15 residues in the CDR3. V lost 5 bases, J lost 7 bases, and 7 bases stayed unmatched. Germline lookup yields CDR1 MNHGY and CDR2 SAAAGT. Here the CDR3 DNA reads TGTGCCAGCAGTCCGGGACAGGGGGTAGAGAACACCATATATTTT. Its translation: CASSPGQGVENTIYF.